These T cell receptor beta chains were read from a single sample in a study of CD8 T cells in ankylosing spondylitis. TCRdb re-called the 5' RACE reads through MiXCR, storing one row per CDR3 protein. The table records 200,000 to 300,000 distinct CDR3 sequences, under 8.5% of them present only once. The source material was blood, either unsorted or a sorted T cell fraction (not recorded which). The receptors stem from a female donor with ankylosing spondylitis or in good health (not recorded which). Each CDR3 is given with its conserved first and last residue. The order of the fields is D gene, V gene, clone size, J gene, CDR3 protein, CDR3 DNA. The D gene is left open where the match is weak. The size field is filled for only some rows; it gives once, few, many or a size class.

d_call: -; v_call: TRBV29-1; clone_size: -; j_call: TRBJ2-1; cdr3_aa: CSVEWGGSYNEQFF; cdr3_nt: TGCAGCGTTGAATGGGGTGGCTCCTACAATGAGCAGTTCTTC
d_call: -; v_call: TRBV7-2; clone_size: few; j_call: TRBJ2-1; cdr3_aa: CASSPRLAYNEQFF; cdr3_nt: TGTGCCAGCAGCCCAAGACTAGCCTACAATGAGCAGTTCTTC
d_call: -; v_call: TRBV19; clone_size: many; j_call: TRBJ1-1; cdr3_aa: CASSDSLNTEAFF; cdr3_nt: TGTGCCAGTAGTGACAGTTTGAACACTGAAGCTTTCTTT
d_call: -; v_call: TRBV5-1; clone_size: many; j_call: TRBJ2-7; cdr3_aa: CASSSRRGNYEQYF; cdr3_nt: TGCGCCAGCAGCTCCCGCAGGGGAAACTACGAGCAGTACTTC
d_call: TRBD2; v_call: TRBV7-6; clone_size: -; j_call: TRBJ2-1; cdr3_aa: CASSLGLPFIGEQFF; cdr3_nt: TGTGCCAGCAGCTTGGGACTACCGTTCATCGGGGAGCAGTTCTTC
d_call: -; v_call: TRBV18; clone_size: -; j_call: TRBJ2-7; cdr3_aa: CASSPTSGPGRQHF; cdr3_nt: TGTGCCAGCTCACCCACCTCGGGGCCAGGAAGGCAGCACTTC
d_call: -; v_call: TRBV9; clone_size: many; j_call: TRBJ2-3; cdr3_aa: CASSVGIRMADTQYF; cdr3_nt: TGTGCCAGCAGCGTAGGTATAAGAATGGCAGATACGCAGTATTTT
d_call: -; v_call: TRBV5-1; clone_size: many; j_call: TRBJ2-3; cdr3_aa: CASSFSSRGDTQYF; cdr3_nt: TGCGCCAGCAGCTTTTCTAGCCGCGGAGATACGCAGTATTTT
d_call: -; v_call: TRBV11-2; clone_size: -; j_call: TRBJ1-2; cdr3_aa: CASSLDLEGPYTF; cdr3_nt: TGTGCCAGCAGCTTAGATCTGGAGGGCCCCTACACCTTC
d_call: -; v_call: TRBV7-2; clone_size: many; j_call: TRBJ2-3; cdr3_aa: CASSLALPDTQYF; cdr3_nt: TGTGCCAGCAGCTTAGCGCTTCCAGATACGCAGTATTTT
d_call: TRBD2; v_call: TRBV12-3/TRBV12-4; clone_size: many; j_call: TRBJ2-1; cdr3_aa: CASSLPPSGVSSYNEQFF; cdr3_nt: TGTGCCAGCAGTTTACCCCCCAGCGGGGTCAGCTCCTACAATGAGCAGTTCTTC
d_call: -; v_call: TRBV11-2; clone_size: few; j_call: TRBJ2-3; cdr3_aa: CASSWREDTQYF; cdr3_nt: TGTGCCAGCAGCTGGAGGGAAGATACGCAGTATTTT
d_call: -; v_call: TRBV29-1; clone_size: many; j_call: TRBJ2-2; cdr3_aa: CSAEGGRGNTGELFF; cdr3_nt: TGCAGCGCTGAGGGGGGGAGGGGGAACACCGGGGAGCTGTTTTTT
d_call: TRBD2; v_call: TRBV3-1; clone_size: many; j_call: TRBJ2-7; cdr3_aa: CASSQARDYWNEQYF; cdr3_nt: TGTGCCAGCAGCCAAGCCCGGGACTACTGGAACGAGCAGTACTTC
d_call: TRBD2; v_call: TRBV14; clone_size: many; j_call: TRBJ2-1; cdr3_aa: CASSQRAGAGNEQFF; cdr3_nt: TGTGCCAGCAGCCAACGAGCGGGAGCAGGGAATGAGCAGTTCTTC
d_call: -; v_call: TRBV23-1; clone_size: -; j_call: TRBJ2-5; cdr3_aa: CASTSQPSLEWYF; cdr3_nt: TGCGCCAGCACCTCCCAGCCCTCTCTTGAATGGTACTTC
d_call: -; v_call: TRBV5-6; clone_size: many; j_call: TRBJ1-1; cdr3_aa: CASSGNGGSTEAFF; cdr3_nt: TGTGCCAGCAGCGGCAACGGGGGGAGCACTGAAGCTTTCTTT
d_call: TRBD1; v_call: TRBV20-1; clone_size: many; j_call: TRBJ2-7; cdr3_aa: CRADRDSYEQYF; cdr3_nt: TGCAGGGCGGACAGGGACTCCTACGAGCAGTACTTC
d_call: TRBD2; v_call: TRBV7-8; clone_size: many; j_call: TRBJ2-7; cdr3_aa: CASSPLGSGIRYEQYF; cdr3_nt: TGTGCCAGCAGCCCCCTTGGTAGCGGGATTAGATACGAGCAGTACTTC
d_call: TRBD2; v_call: TRBV7-6; clone_size: few; j_call: TRBJ2-6; cdr3_aa: CASSLREGWASGANVLTF; cdr3_nt: TGTGCCAGCAGTCTCAGGGAGGGGTGGGCCTCTGGGGCCAACGTCCTGACTTTC
d_call: TRBD2; v_call: TRBV6-1; clone_size: few; j_call: TRBJ2-1; cdr3_aa: CALRRLAGPNEQFF; cdr3_nt: TGTGCCCTTCGCCGACTAGCGGGACCTAATGAGCAGTTCTTC
d_call: TRBD2; v_call: TRBV4-3; clone_size: -; j_call: TRBJ2-1; cdr3_aa: CVSRGQAGGSYNEQFF; cdr3_nt: TGCGTCAGCAGGGGACAAGCGGGAGGGTCCTACAATGAGCAGTTCTTC
d_call: TRBD2; v_call: TRBV4-3; clone_size: many; j_call: TRBJ2-5; cdr3_aa: CASSQDSSGETQYF; cdr3_nt: TGCGCCAGCAGCCAAGATAGTAGCGGGGAGACCCAGTACTTC
d_call: TRBD1; v_call: TRBV5-1; clone_size: many; j_call: TRBJ1-6; cdr3_aa: CASSLGDRGRSPLHF; cdr3_nt: TGCGCCAGCAGCTTGGGGGACAGGGGGCGTTCACCCCTCCACTTT
d_call: TRBD1; v_call: TRBV14; clone_size: -; j_call: TRBJ2-2; cdr3_aa: CASSHGQGRTGELFF; cdr3_nt: TGTGCCAGCAGCCATGGACAGGGGAGGACCGGGGAGCTGTTTTTT
d_call: -; v_call: TRBV5-5; clone_size: once; j_call: TRBJ2-5; cdr3_aa: CASSTAVKETQYF; cdr3_nt: TGTGCCAGCAGCACGGCGGTAAAAGAGACCCAGTACTTC
d_call: -; v_call: TRBV5-1; clone_size: many; j_call: TRBJ2-3; cdr3_aa: CASSLAPLTDTQYF; cdr3_nt: TGCGCCAGCAGCTTGGCCCCGCTCACAGATACGCAGTATTTT
d_call: -; v_call: TRBV28; clone_size: many; j_call: TRBJ2-2; cdr3_aa: CATTGLGTGELFF; cdr3_nt: TGTGCCACGACGGGGCTGGGCACCGGGGAGCTGTTTTTT
d_call: -; v_call: TRBV5-1; clone_size: many; j_call: TRBJ1-1; cdr3_aa: CASSLQSRDTEAFF; cdr3_nt: TGCGCCAGCAGCTTGCAAAGTCGAGACACTGAAGCTTTCTTT
d_call: -; v_call: TRBV15; clone_size: many; j_call: TRBJ2-7; cdr3_aa: CATSRDLAVRYEQYF; cdr3_nt: TGTGCCACCAGCAGAGATTTAGCGGTACGCTACGAGCAGTACTTC
d_call: TRBD2; v_call: TRBV12-3/TRBV12-4; clone_size: many; j_call: TRBJ2-1; cdr3_aa: CASSSQLAGGPNEQFF; cdr3_nt: TGTGCCAGCAGTTCTCAACTAGCGGGAGGGCCTAATGAGCAGTTCTTC
d_call: -; v_call: TRBV7-9; clone_size: many; j_call: TRBJ1-6; cdr3_aa: CASSFQNSPLHF; cdr3_nt: TGTGCCAGCAGCTTTCAGAATTCACCCCTCCACTTT
d_call: TRBD2; v_call: TRBV19; clone_size: few; j_call: TRBJ2-1; cdr3_aa: CASGLAGAFEQFF; cdr3_nt: TGTGCCAGTGGACTAGCGGGGGCATTTGAGCAGTTCTTC
d_call: -; v_call: TRBV12-3/TRBV12-4; clone_size: few; j_call: TRBJ2-7; cdr3_aa: CASGPSRAEQYF; cdr3_nt: TGTGCCAGCGGGCCCAGTAGGGCCGAGCAGTACTTC
d_call: -; v_call: TRBV7-8; clone_size: few; j_call: TRBJ2-2; cdr3_aa: CASTKTYYTGELFF; cdr3_nt: TGTGCCAGCACCAAGACATATTACACCGGGGAGCTGTTTTTT
d_call: -; v_call: TRBV5-5; clone_size: -; j_call: TRBJ2-7; cdr3_aa: CASSSDLYEQYF; cdr3_nt: TGTGCCAGCAGCTCGGACCTCTACGAGCAGTACTTC
d_call: TRBD2; v_call: TRBV29-1; clone_size: many; j_call: TRBJ2-1; cdr3_aa: CSVEELREGLNEQFF; cdr3_nt: TGCAGCGTTGAAGAATTGCGGGAGGGCCTGAATGAGCAGTTCTTC
d_call: -; v_call: TRBV29-1; clone_size: many; j_call: TRBJ1-1; cdr3_aa: CSVEGRTNTEAFF; cdr3_nt: TGCAGCGTTGAAGGCCGGACGAACACTGAAGCTTTCTTT
d_call: TRBD1; v_call: TRBV6-1; clone_size: many; j_call: TRBJ2-1; cdr3_aa: CASNALDRGDNEQFF; cdr3_nt: TGTGCCAGCAATGCCCTGGACAGGGGGGACAATGAGCAGTTCTTC
d_call: -; v_call: TRBV29-1; clone_size: many; j_call: TRBJ2-1; cdr3_aa: CSLAGTGYNEQFF; cdr3_nt: TGCAGCCTCGCCGGGACTGGCTACAATGAGCAGTTCTTC
d_call: -; v_call: TRBV19; clone_size: many; j_call: TRBJ2-3; cdr3_aa: CASSMGDSWTDTQYF; cdr3_nt: TGTGCCAGTAGTATGGGGGATTCGTGGACAGATACGCAGTATTTT
d_call: -; v_call: TRBV12-3/TRBV12-4; clone_size: once; j_call: TRBJ2-1; cdr3_aa: CVSSLGTYNEQFF; cdr3_nt: TGTGTCAGCAGTTTGGGGACCTACAATGAGCAGTTCTTC
d_call: TRBD1; v_call: TRBV27; clone_size: many; j_call: TRBJ2-5; cdr3_aa: CASSPLPGQGKETQYF; cdr3_nt: TGTGCCAGCAGTCCCCTCCCGGGACAGGGGAAAGAGACCCAGTACTTC
d_call: TRBD2; v_call: TRBV12-3/TRBV12-4; clone_size: many; j_call: TRBJ2-3; cdr3_aa: CASRLAAYTDTQYF; cdr3_nt: TGTGCCAGCAGACTAGCGGCATACACAGATACGCAGTATTTT
d_call: -; v_call: TRBV7-2; clone_size: many; j_call: TRBJ2-3; cdr3_aa: CASSQDNYYTQYF; cdr3_nt: TGTGCCAGCAGCCAAGATAACTATTATACGCAGTATTTT
d_call: -; v_call: TRBV12-3/TRBV12-4; clone_size: few; j_call: TRBJ1-5; cdr3_aa: CASSLGMTGPQPQHF; cdr3_nt: TGTGCCAGCAGTTTGGGGATGACAGGTCCGCAGCCCCAGCATTTT
d_call: -; v_call: TRBV7-8; clone_size: many; j_call: TRBJ1-5; cdr3_aa: CASSRQVSNQPQHF; cdr3_nt: TGTGCCAGCAGCCGCCAGGTTAGCAATCAGCCCCAGCATTTT
d_call: TRBD1; v_call: TRBV6-2/TRBV6-3; clone_size: few; j_call: TRBJ1-3; cdr3_aa: CVSSLSPGQSSGNTIYF; cdr3_nt: TGTGTCAGCAGCTTATCTCCGGGACAGTCCTCTGGAAACACCATATATTTT
d_call: TRBD2; v_call: TRBV11-2; clone_size: many; j_call: TRBJ2-5; cdr3_aa: CASSPVNLAGAETQYF; cdr3_nt: TGTGCCAGCAGCCCCGTAAACTTAGCGGGAGCAGAGACCCAGTACTTC
d_call: -; v_call: TRBV11-2; clone_size: many; j_call: TRBJ2-7; cdr3_aa: CASSLGGIGYYEQYF; cdr3_nt: TGTGCCAGCAGCTTAGGGGGTATCGGTTACTACGAGCAGTACTTC
d_call: TRBD2; v_call: TRBV4-2; clone_size: many; j_call: TRBJ2-2; cdr3_aa: CASSQGLAGASSGELFF; cdr3_nt: TGTGCCAGCAGCCAAGGTCTAGCGGGAGCAAGTTCCGGGGAGCTGTTTTTT
d_call: -; v_call: TRBV12-3/TRBV12-4; clone_size: many; j_call: TRBJ2-2; cdr3_aa: CASSSLTRDTGELFF; cdr3_nt: TGTGCCAGCAGTTCACTCACTAGAGACACCGGGGAGCTGTTTTTT
d_call: TRBD1; v_call: TRBV7-8; clone_size: many; j_call: TRBJ2-1; cdr3_aa: CASSLRDSLIPYNEQFF; cdr3_nt: TGTGCCAGCAGCCTCCGGGACAGCCTTATACCCTACAATGAGCAGTTCTTC
d_call: -; v_call: TRBV20-1; clone_size: many; j_call: TRBJ2-3; cdr3_aa: CSARPGTEVSGTQYF; cdr3_nt: TGCAGTGCTCGACCCGGGACTGAAGTGAGCGGTACGCAGTATTTT
d_call: -; v_call: TRBV12-3/TRBV12-4; clone_size: many; j_call: TRBJ2-5; cdr3_aa: CASSLKRSQETQYF; cdr3_nt: TGTGCCAGCAGTTTAAAGCGGAGCCAAGAGACCCAGTACTTC